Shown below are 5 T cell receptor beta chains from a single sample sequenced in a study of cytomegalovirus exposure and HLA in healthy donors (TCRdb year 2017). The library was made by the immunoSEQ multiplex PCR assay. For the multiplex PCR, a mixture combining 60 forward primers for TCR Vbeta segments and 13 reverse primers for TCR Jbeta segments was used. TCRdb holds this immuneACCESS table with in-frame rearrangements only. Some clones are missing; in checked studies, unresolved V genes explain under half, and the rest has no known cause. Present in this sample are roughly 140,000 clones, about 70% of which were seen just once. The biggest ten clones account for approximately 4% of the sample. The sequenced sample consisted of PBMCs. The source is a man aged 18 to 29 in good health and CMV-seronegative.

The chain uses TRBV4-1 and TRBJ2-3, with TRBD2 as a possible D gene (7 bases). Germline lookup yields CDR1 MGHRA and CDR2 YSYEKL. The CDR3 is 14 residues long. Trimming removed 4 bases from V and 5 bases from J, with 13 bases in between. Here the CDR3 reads CASSRAGAIDTQYF. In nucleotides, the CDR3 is TGCGCCAGCAGCCGTGCGGGGGCCATAGATACGCAGTATTTT.

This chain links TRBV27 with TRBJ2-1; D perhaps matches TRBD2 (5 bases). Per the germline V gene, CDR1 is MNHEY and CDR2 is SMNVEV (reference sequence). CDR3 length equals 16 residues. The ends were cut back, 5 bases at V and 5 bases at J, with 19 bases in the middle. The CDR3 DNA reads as TGTGCCAGCAGTCCCTCGGCGGGCGCCGTCCACAATGAGCAGTTCTTC. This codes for CASSPSAGAVHNEQFF.

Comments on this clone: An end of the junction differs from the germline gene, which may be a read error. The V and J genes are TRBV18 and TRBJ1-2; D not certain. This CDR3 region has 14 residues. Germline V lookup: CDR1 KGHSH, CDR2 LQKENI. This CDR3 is CANSPGLGNYGYTF. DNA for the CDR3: TGTGCCAACTCACCAGGTCTAGGCAACTATGGCTACACCTTC.

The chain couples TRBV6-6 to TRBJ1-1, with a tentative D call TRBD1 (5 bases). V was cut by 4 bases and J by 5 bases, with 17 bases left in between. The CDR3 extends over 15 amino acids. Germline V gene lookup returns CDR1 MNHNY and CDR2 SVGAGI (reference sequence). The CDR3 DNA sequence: TGTGCCAGCAGTTTCCAATTGGTAAGGGGAACTGAAGCTTTCTTT. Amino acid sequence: CASSFQLVRGTEAFF.

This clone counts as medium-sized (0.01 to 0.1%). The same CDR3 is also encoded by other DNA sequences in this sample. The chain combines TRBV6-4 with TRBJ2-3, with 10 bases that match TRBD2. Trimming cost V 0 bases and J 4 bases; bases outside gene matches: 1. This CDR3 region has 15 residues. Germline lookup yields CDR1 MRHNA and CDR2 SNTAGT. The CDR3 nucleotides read TGTGCCAGCAGTGACTCACTAGCGGGACCAGATACGCAGTATTTT. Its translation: CASSDSLAGPDTQYF.